This TCR beta chain was observed in a study of T cell changes during pregnancy in multiple sclerosis. J gave up 4 bases and V 6 bases, and 6 bases lay outside the gene matches. The CDR3 totals 15 residues. The germline V gene has CDR1 MDHEN and CDR2 SYDVKM. Clones were read by immunoSEQ multiplex PCR, and TCRdb kept only the in-frame ones, dropping some. The sample lists about 22,000 clones, under 90% occurring once. The J gene is TRBJ2-5, the V gene TRBV28, with TRBD2 matching over 12 bases. This material consisted of CD8+ T cells from peripheral blood mononuclear cells, taken before pregnancy. This clonotype was sampled from a female donor with multiple sclerosis, enrolled in a pregnancy study. CDR3 residues: CASRTTSGSPETQYF. The CDR3 DNA sequence: TGTGCCAGCAGGACGACTAGCGGGAGCCCAGAGACCCAGTACTTC.